This T cell receptor (beta chain) came from a study of blood T cell repertoires in COVID-19. For the study at large: Acute and convalescent COVID-19 samples came from the United States, Italy and Spain. The analysed material was cDNA or gDNA that came from T cells, B-cell-depleted T cells, or PBMCs.

In the original processing: Amplifying reference gene primers gave estimates of nucleated cell counts. Only in-frame clones appear in the TCRdb table, and some are missing; sequencing was by immunoSEQ multiplex PCR. The V and J calls and clone size come from that table; D and trimming were worked out from the DNA. Here the sample spans hundreds of thousands of clones, about nine tenths being singletons. This sequence originates from a woman in her twenties or thirties with active or convalescent COVID-19. Sequencing was done on a sample of peripheral blood.

CDR3 loop: CASSSSIGGTGELFF. CDR3 DNA: TGTGCCAGCAGTTCGTCCATCGGGGGGACCGGGGAGCTGTTTTTT. This chain links TRBV27 with TRBJ2-2; 7 bases map to TRBD2. This CDR3 has 15 residues. In germline, CDR1 is MNHEY, CDR2 SMNVEV (reference sequence). Trimming took 4 bases from V and 5 from J; bases not matched to a gene: 7.